The 31 T cell receptor beta chains given below trace back to one sample, sequenced in a study of T cells in women clearing cervical HPV infection. Some clones are missing from TCRdb's copy, which holds only in-frame ones; the method was immunoSEQ multiplex PCR. This table holds tens of thousands of clones. Sequenced: blood buffy coat. The receptors were sampled from a woman aged 18-70 years with a cervical HPV16 infection that either progressed to CIN3+ or cleared (not recorded which).

Points on this clone: The read gets to within 3 residues of the CDR3 end, and the germline J gene fills in the rest. The rearrangement joins TRBV6-1 to TRBJ2-5; D is perhaps TRBD1 (5 bases). The CDR3 runs to 14 residues. Per germline, CDR1 MNHNS and CDR2 SASEGT. The ends were cut back, 8 bases at V and 4 bases at J, with 17 bases in the middle. The chain's CDR3 is CASRGADRLETQYF. The DNA read from the CDR3 is TGTGCCAGCCGTGGGGCCGACAGATTAGAGACC.

Remarks on this clone: The sequenced fragment ends 3 residues before the CDR3 boundary, so the rest is inferred from the germline J gene. The chain recombines TRBV19 with TRBJ1-2; D unresolved. CDR1 and CDR2 (germline): LNHDA, SQIVND (reference sequence). CDR3 size: 13 residues. The sequenced part of the CDR3 DNA is TGTGCCAGTCAGAGTTCTAGCACAGATACC. Translation: CASQSSSTDT. The whole CDR3 region reads CASQSSSTDTYTF. The full variable domain, with the rest looked up from reference TRBV19 and TRBJ1-2, is DGGITQSPKYLFRKEGQNVTLSCEQNLNHDAMYWYRQDPGQGLRLIYYSQIVNDFQKGDIAEGYSVSREKKESFPLTVTSAQKNPTAFYLCASQSSSTDTYTFGSGTRLTVV.

Notes on this clone: Coverage ceases 3 residues before the CDR3 finishes, and the germline J gene fills in the end. V usage is TRBV6-2 or TRBV6-3 and J usage is TRBJ2-7; 7 nucleotides agree with TRBD1. Germline CDR1 reads MNHEY; CDR2 reads SVGEGT. This CDR3 spans 14 amino acids. Trimming cost V 7 bases and J 4 bases; bases outside gene matches: 10. CDR3 bases read: TGTGCCAGCACCTACCGGGACAGTCTTTACGAG. Protein product: CASTYRDSLYE. The whole CDR3 sequence reads CASTYRDSLYEQYF.

Points on this clone: The read terminates 3 residues ahead of where the CDR3 ends, so the germline J gene completes it. The rearrangement links TRBV6-1 to TRBJ2-1; 7 bases are a match to TRBD1. Trimming took 2 bases from V and 3 from J; bases not matched to a gene: 4. The V gene's germline CDR1 is MNHNS and CDR2 SASEGT. The CDR3 covers 15 residues. The CDR3 DNA, read in part, is TGTGCCAGCAGTGAACCCGGACAGGTCTACAATGAG. This codes for CASSEPGQVYNE. The CDR3 in its entirety is CASSEPGQVYNEQFF.

About this clone: The read finishes 3 residues shy of the CDR3 end, and the germline J gene is used to complete it. This rearrangement joins TRBV4-1 to TRBJ2-3; maybe TRBD1 (5 bases). Trimming left V 3 bases short and J 1 base short, with 8 bases between. CDR1 and CDR2 (germline): MGHRA, YSYEKL. The CDR3 spans 14 residues. The chain's CDR3 is CASSQETGTDTQYF. The sequenced CDR3 bases are TGCGCCAGCAGCCAGGAGACAGGCACAGATACG.

Comment on this clone: Sequencing ends 3 residues short of the CDR3 end; the germline J gene provides the rest. The V gene is TRBV11-3, the J gene TRBJ2-7, with D possibly TRBD1 on 6 matching bases. V shed 3 bases and J shed 4 bases, with 13 bases lying between them. The CDR3 has 14 amino acids. CDR1 is SGHNT, CDR2 YENEEA, per germline. The chain's CDR3 is CASSFHDQGYEQYF. Incomplete CDR3 DNA: TGTGCCAGCAGCTTTCATGATCAGGGGTACGAG. Supplemented by reference TRBV11-3 and TRBJ2-7, the full variable domain reads EAGVVQSPRYKIIEKKQPVAFWCNPISGHNTLYWYLQNLGQGPELLIRYENEEAVDDSQLPKDRFSAERLKGVDSTLKIQPAELGDSAVYLCASSFHDQGYEQYFGPGTRLTVT.

Of note for this clone: The sequenced fragment ends 3 residues before the CDR3 boundary, so the rest is inferred from the germline J gene. This rearrangement joins TRBV9 to TRBJ2-7; D is ambiguous. Germline CDR1 and CDR2: SGDLS and YYNGEE. The CDR3 runs 14 residues. V lost 1 base to trimming and J lost 3 bases, with 11 bases between them. CDR3 DNA (partial): TGTGCCAGCAGCGTAAGTTCCGGTGGCTACGAG. The encoded protein is CASSVSSGGYE. From start to end, the CDR3 is CASSVSSGGYEQYF.

A note on this clone: The read falls 3 residues short of the CDR3 end, and the missing part is taken from the germline J gene. The chain couples TRBV2 to TRBJ2-3; the match to TRBD2 covers 8 bases. The CDR3 runs 13 residues. V lost 7 bases and J lost 4; bases outside the gene matches: 4. Looked up from germline, CDR1 is SNHLY and CDR2 is FYNNEI. CDR3 region: CASTGGPADTQYF. The CDR3 DNA, read in part, is TGTGCCAGCACGGGGGGGCCGGCAGATACG.

As concerns this clone: Read coverage stops 3 residues before the CDR3 terminus; the germline J gene supplies the remainder. V is TRBV7-9 and J is TRBJ1-2; the D is unclear. The CDR3 has 13 amino acids. The germline V gene has CDR1 SEHNR and CDR2 FQNEAQ (reference sequence). CDR3 sequence: CASSSFAVNTYTF. Partial CDR3 DNA: TGTGCCAGCAGCTCGTTCGCGGTTAATACC.

In regard to this clone: The read finishes 3 residues shy of the CDR3 end, and the germline J gene is used to complete it. The V gene is TRBV5-1, the J gene TRBJ2-2; TRBD2 matches at 10 bases. CDR1 and CDR2 from the germline V gene are SGHRS and YFSETQ. The CDR3 runs 17 residues. J was trimmed by 1 base and V by 0 bases; bases with no gene match: 3. The covered CDR3 bases are TGCGCCAGCAGCTTGGAAGCGGGAGGGCTGAACACCGGGGAG. This codes for CASSLEAGGLNTGE. The entire CDR3 sequence reads CASSLEAGGLNTGELFF.

On this clone: The CDR3 end lies 3 residues beyond the end of the read and is filled in from the germline J gene. The rearrangement uses TRBV5-1 and TRBJ2-5, with 7 bases lining up with TRBD1. This CDR3 has 14 residues. Germline V gene sequence: CDR1 SGHRS, CDR2 YFSETQ. V was clipped by 1 base and J by 2 bases; unmatched bases: 2. The CDR3 bases that were read are TGCGCCAGCAGCTTGAGGACAGGACAAGAGACC. Its protein is CASSLRTGQET. The whole CDR3 sequence reads CASSLRTGQETQYF.

Remarks on this clone: The read ends 3 residues early relative to the CDR3; the germline J gene fills the gap. This chain uses TRBV7-3 with TRBJ2-5; 11 positions match TRBD1. The length of the CDR3 is 16 residues. Germline loops: CDR1 SGHTA, CDR2 FQGTGA. Unmatched junction bases numbered 9, after V lost 5 bases and J lost 4 bases. CDR3 protein: CASSQGGTGGGETQYF. The sequenced CDR3 bases are TGTGCCAGCAGCCAAGGCGGGACAGGGGGAGGAGAGACC. The complete variable domain, with remaining parts taken from reference TRBV7-3 and TRBJ2-5, reads GAGVSQTPSNKVTEKGKYVELRCDPISGHTALYWYRQSLGQGPEFLIYFQGTGAADDSGLPNDRFFAVRPEGSVSTLKIQRTERGDSAVYLCASSQGGTGGGETQYFGPGTRLLVL.

A word on this clone: Read coverage stops 3 residues before the CDR3 terminus; the germline J gene supplies the remainder. The V gene is TRBV5-1, the J gene TRBJ1-2; D is undetermined. Germline assignment: CDR1 SGHRS and CDR2 YFSETQ. Deletions cut 0 bases from V and 5 bases from J, with 11 bases between. The CDR3 extends over 14 amino acids. The CDR3 region is CASSLGVTYYGYTF. The sequenced CDR3 bases are TGCGCCAGCAGCTTGGGCGTCACCTATTATGGC.

As for this clone: The read terminates 3 residues ahead of where the CDR3 ends, so the germline J gene completes it. The genes are TRBV7-2 and TRBJ1-5, with a weak D call TRBD1 (5 bases). CDR3 length: 13 residues. The V gene lost 5 bases and the J gene lost 5 bases, with 10 bases spanning the gap. Germline V CDR1 and CDR2: SGHTA, FQGNSA. CDR3 loop: CASSDRGDQPQHF. CDR3 DNA (partial): TGTGCCAGCAGCGATAGGGGAGATCAGCCC. Based on the CDR3 plus reference TRBV7-2 and TRBJ1-5, the full variable domain is GAGVSQSPSNKVTEKGKDVELRCDPISGHTALYWYRQSLGQGLEFLIYFQGNSAPDKSGLPSDRFSAERTGGSVSTLTIQRTQQEDSAVYLCASSDRGDQPQHFGDGTRLSIL.

Points on this clone: The read is 3 residues too short to cover the CDR3 end, so that end is filled in from the germline J gene. The chain links TRBV7-6 to TRBJ2-1; D might be TRBD1 (5 bases). CDR3 length equals 14 residues. CDR1 is SGHVS, CDR2 FNYEAQ, per germline. The V gene lost 0 bases and the J gene lost 9 bases, with 12 bases spanning the gap. The sequenced part of the CDR3 DNA is TGTGCCAGCAGCTTAGCCTCGTCAGGGCGTGAG. Translating gives CASSLASSGRE. The full CDR3 sequence reads CASSLASSGREQFF.

Details on this clone: The read is 3 residues too short to cover the CDR3 end, so that end is filled in from the germline J gene. The chain links TRBV19 to TRBJ1-2, with 8 bases that match TRBD1. The length of the CDR3 is 15 residues. Trimming took 5 bases from V and 3 from J; bases not matched to a gene: 8. Looked up from germline, CDR1 is LNHDA and CDR2 is SQIVND (reference sequence). CDR3 DNA (partial): TGTGCCAGTAGTTCAGGGGGCATTAGCGACTATGGC. Translating it yields CASSSGGISDYG. The CDR3 as a whole reads CASSSGGISDYGYTF.

Points on this clone: The CDR3 end is not reached by the read, which stops 3 residues before it; the germline J gene fills it in. This chain uses TRBV18 with TRBJ2-7; TRBD1 is a possible D gene (5 bases). V lost 5 bases and J lost 0, with 14 bases in between. The CDR3 length is 15 residues. Germline lookup yields CDR1 KGHSH and CDR2 LQKENI. The DNA read from the CDR3 is TGTGCCAGCTCATCAACGACAGTTAGCTCCTACGAG. It encodes CASSSTTVSSYE. The full CDR3 reads CASSSTTVSSYEQYF.

With respect to this clone: The read is 3 residues too short to cover the CDR3 end, so that end is filled in from the germline J gene. The rearrangement links TRBV7-9 to TRBJ2-1, with 7 bases fitting TRBD2. CDR1 and CDR2 from the germline V gene are SEHNR and FQNEAQ (reference sequence). With 8 bases clipped from V and 6 bases from J, the junction kept 13 bases outside the gene matches. The CDR3 contains 15 residues. The CDR3 loop is CASSASSGGVNEQFF. The sequenced part of the CDR3 DNA is TGTGCCAGCTCCGCCTCTAGCGGAGGTGTCAATGAG.

About this clone: One end of the junction does not line up with germline, which may come from a read error. The sequenced fragment ends 3 residues before the CDR3 boundary, so the rest is inferred from the germline J gene. Additional DNA sequences in this sample encode the identical CDR3. The chain has TRBV2 and TRBJ1-3; maybe TRBD1 (6 bases). This CDR3 has 14 residues. Germline lookup yields CDR1 SNHLY and CDR2 FYNNEI. The DNA read from the CDR3 is TGTGCCAGCAGGGACAGATACTCTGGAAACACT. Its translation: CASRDRYSGNT. The full-length CDR3 reads as CASRDRYSGNTIYF.

Remarks on this clone: The CDR3 end falls 3 residues outside the read, so it is completed with the germline J gene. V gene TRBV5-1 combines with J gene TRBJ2-1; TRBD2 might be the D (6 bases). The CDR3 contains 15 residues. From germline, CDR1 is SGHRS and CDR2 YFSETQ. V was trimmed by 2 bases and J by 1 base, leaving 10 bases between them. The CDR3 DNA, read in part, is TGCGCCAGCAGCTTCCTCGGAGGGTCCTACAATGAG. This translates into CASSFLGGSYNE. The entire CDR3 sequence reads CASSFLGGSYNEQFF.

About this clone: Read data end 3 residues before the CDR3 end; the end is taken from the germline J gene. The chain joins TRBV18 to TRBJ2-1, with 9 bases lining up with TRBD2. V trimming: 6 bases; J trimming: 3 bases; junction bases outside the gene matches: 9. The CDR3 consists of 16 residues. CDR1 and CDR2 (germline): KGHSH, LQKENI. The sequenced CDR3 bases are TGTGCCAGCTCCTATGGGACTAGCATCTACTACAATGAG. Amino acid sequence: CASSYGTSIYYNE. The whole CDR3 sequence reads CASSYGTSIYYNEQFF.

Remarks on this clone: The read gets to within 3 residues of the CDR3 end, and the germline J gene fills in the rest. The chain combines TRBV5-6 with TRBJ2-5; D gene uncertain. V lost 1 base and J 1 base, leaving 5 bases between the germline ends. The length of the CDR3 is 13 residues. Germline CDR1 SGHDT, CDR2 YYEEEE. The part of the CDR3 DNA that was read is TGTGCCAGCAGCTTGTCACTCCAAGAGACC. Translated: CASSLSLQET. The whole CDR3 region reads CASSLSLQETQYF.

The CDR3 reads CASSQATGLNTEAFF. The CDR3 DNA, read in part, is TGTGCCAGCAGCCAAGCGACAGGACTGAACACTGAA. The V and J genes are TRBV3-1 (or the pseudogene TRBV3-2) and TRBJ1-1; D possibly corresponds to TRBD1 (6 bases). Read data end 3 residues before the CDR3 end; the end is taken from the germline J gene. CDR3 length equals 15 residues. The V end lost 1 base, the J end lost 0 bases, and 9 bases lay between the germline ends. Germline-derived CDR1 and CDR2 are LGHDT and YNNKEL (reference sequence).

To note about this clone: From the germline J gene comes the end of the CDR3, since the read stops 3 residues before it. The chain couples TRBV4-1 to TRBJ2-7; perhaps TRBD1 as D (6 bases). CDR1 and CDR2 from the germline V gene are MGHRA and YSYEKL. The CDR3 is 16 residues long. Trimming left V 4 bases short and J 2 bases short, with 18 bases between. The sequenced part of the CDR3 DNA is TGCGCCAGCAGCCGAGGCGGCTTGACAGGTCCCTACGAG. Protein: CASSRGGLTGPYE. The entire CDR3 reads CASSRGGLTGPYEQYF.

As regards this clone: The read gets to within 3 residues of the CDR3 end, and the germline J gene fills in the rest. This chain links TRBV30 with TRBJ2-5; D not certain. V lost 2 bases, J lost 4 bases, and 8 bases lay in between. CDR1 is GTSNPN, CDR2 SVGIG, per germline (reference sequence). The CDR3 has 12 amino acids. The sequenced CDR3 bases are TGTGCCTGGAGTCTAAAGATAGAGACC. This sequence encodes CAWSLKIET. The CDR3 as a whole reads CAWSLKIETQYF.

On this clone: The read terminates 3 residues before the CDR3 end, so the remaining end is supplied by the germline J gene. The rearrangement uses TRBV13 and TRBJ2-4; 15 bases map to TRBD2. The CDR3 is 20 residues long. Germline V gene sequence: CDR1 PRHDT, CDR2 FYEKMQ (reference sequence). The junction had 15 bases not matched to a gene; V was cut back by 5 bases and J by 4 bases. The sequenced part of the CDR3 DNA is TGTGCCAGCAGCCCACATGGACTAGCGGGAGGGCCGAGGTCGAAAAACATT. This gives the protein CASSPHGLAGGPRSKNI. The entire CDR3 sequence reads CASSPHGLAGGPRSKNIQYF.

Notes on this clone: The read ends 3 residues early relative to the CDR3; the germline J gene fills the gap. V and J are TRBV19 and TRBJ1-5, with 7 bases identical to TRBD1. V was clipped by 6 bases and J by 2 bases; unmatched bases: 7. This CDR3 contains 15 residues. Germline assignment: CDR1 LNHDA and CDR2 SQIVND (reference sequence). The CDR3 protein is CASRYRGGGNQPQHF. The covered CDR3 bases are TGTGCCAGTAGATACAGGGGAGGGGGCAATCAGCCC.

With respect to this clone: The read ends 3 residues before the CDR3 terminus; that terminus is restored from the germline J gene. This chain links TRBV5-4 with TRBJ2-1; 9 bases match TRBD1. This CDR3 is built from 15 residues. The germline gives CDR1 SGHNT, CDR2 YYREEE (reference sequence). The V segment lost 1 base and the J segment 5 bases; nucleotides outside the gene matches: 4. CDR3 DNA (partial): TGTGCCAGCAGCTTGAACAGGGGGCCCAACAATGAG. As protein: CASSLNRGPNNE. The CDR3 reads in full as CASSLNRGPNNEQFF.

Regarding this clone: The CDR3 goes on 3 residues after the read ends, and that part is filled in from the germline J gene. V gene TRBV6-2 or TRBV6-3 combines with J gene TRBJ1-2, with TRBD1 matching over 9 bases. The length of the CDR3 is 15 residues. From germline, CDR1 is MNHEY and CDR2 SVGEGT. After removal of 7 bases from V and 7 bases from J, the junction contained 13 bases not matched to a gene. Here the CDR3 reads CASKPGQGAFFGYTF. The covered CDR3 bases are TGTGCCAGCAAACCGGGACAGGGTGCGTTCTTTGGC.

A remark on this clone: Relative to the germline gene, one junction end is altered; a read error may explain this. The CDR3 end falls 3 residues outside the read, so it is completed with the germline J gene. The chain carries TRBV12-3 or TRBV12-4 and TRBJ2-3; 10 bases are shared with TRBD2. The length of the CDR3 is 17 residues. The part of the CDR3 DNA that was read is TGTGCCAGCACTTTACGCGCTAGCGGGAGTTTCGCAGATACG. Protein product: CASTLRASGSFADT. The full CDR3 reads CASTLRASGSFADTQYF.

As concerns this clone: The CDR3 end is not reached by the read, which stops 3 residues before it; the germline J gene fills it in. V and J are TRBV19 and TRBJ1-2; TRBD1 is a possible D gene (6 bases). CDR1 and CDR2 from the germline V gene are LNHDA and SQIVND (reference sequence). The CDR3 covers 18 residues. V was cut by 0 bases and J by 7 bases, with 24 bases left in between. This CDR3 is CASSIDPWTAPMAGGYTF. The covered CDR3 bases are TGTGCCAGTAGTATAGACCCCTGGACAGCACCGATGGCAGGTGGC.